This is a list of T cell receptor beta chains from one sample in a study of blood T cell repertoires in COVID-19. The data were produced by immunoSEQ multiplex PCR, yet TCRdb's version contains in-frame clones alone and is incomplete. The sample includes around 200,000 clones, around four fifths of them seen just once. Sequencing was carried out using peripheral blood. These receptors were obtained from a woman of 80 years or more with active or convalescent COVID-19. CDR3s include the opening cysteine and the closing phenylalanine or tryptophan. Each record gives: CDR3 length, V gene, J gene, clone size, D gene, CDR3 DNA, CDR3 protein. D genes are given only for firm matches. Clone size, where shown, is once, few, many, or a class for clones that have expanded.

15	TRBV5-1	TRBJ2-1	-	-	TGCGCCAGCAGCTTGGCGGGTCTACTATTCAATGAGCAGTTCTTC	CASSLAGLLFNEQFF
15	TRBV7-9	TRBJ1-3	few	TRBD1	TGTGCCAGCAGCTCCCGGACAGGGGGCCGAAACACCATATATTTT	CASSSRTGGRNTIYF
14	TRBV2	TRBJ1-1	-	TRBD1	TGTGCCAGCAGTGCCCTGACAGGGCGGACTGAAGCTTTCTTT	CASSALTGRTEAFF
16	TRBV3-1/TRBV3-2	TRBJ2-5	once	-	TGTGCCAGCAGCCAAGATCAGGGGGGACTGGGGGGGACCCAGTACTTC	CASSQDQGGLGGTQYF
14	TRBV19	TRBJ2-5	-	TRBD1	TGTGCCAGTAGTACTAGGACAGGGTCAGAGACCCAGTACTTC	CASSTRTGSETQYF
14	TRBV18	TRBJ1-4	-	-	TGTGCCAGCTCACTAGGACATAATAATGAAAAACTGTTTTTT	CASSLGHNNEKLFF
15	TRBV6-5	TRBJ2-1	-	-	TGTGCCACCTCAAACCTGGGACTTAGCTACAATGAGCAGTTCTTC	CATSNLGLSYNEQFF
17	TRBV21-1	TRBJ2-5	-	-	TGTGCCAGCAGCAAAGCGGAGCGGGAGACCCCTTTAGGGACCCAGTACTTC	CASSKAERETPLGTQYF
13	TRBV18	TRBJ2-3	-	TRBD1	TGTGCCAGCTCACCAACCGGGACAGAACCGCAGTATTTT	CASSPTGTEPQYF
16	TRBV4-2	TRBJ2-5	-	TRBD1	TGTGCCAGCAGCCAAGCGTGGGGGACAGACCAAGAGACCCAGTACTTC	CASSQAWGTDQETQYF
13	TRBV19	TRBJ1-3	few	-	TGTGCCAGTAGTCCGGAGGAAGGAAACACCATATATTTT	CASSPEEGNTIYF
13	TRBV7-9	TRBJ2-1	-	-	TGTGCCGGAGGGCTACTTCAGTACAATGAGCAGTTCTTC	CAGGLLQYNEQFF
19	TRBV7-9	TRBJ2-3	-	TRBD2	TGTGCCAGCAGACCCGGGGGACTAGCGGGGGGTGCCCACACAGATACGCAGTATTTT	CASRPGGLAGGAHTDTQYF
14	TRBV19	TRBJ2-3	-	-	TGTGCCAGTAGTCCGGGATTCGGGGGAGATACGCAGTATTTT	CASSPGFGGDTQYF
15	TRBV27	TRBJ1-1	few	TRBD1	TGTGCCAGCAGATCAACCGGGACAGGGAGGCGGGAAGCTTTCTTT	CASRSTGTGRREAFF
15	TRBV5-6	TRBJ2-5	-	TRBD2	TGTGCCAGCAGCTTGCGAGCGGGGGGGCAAGAGACCCAGTACTTC	CASSLRAGGQETQYF
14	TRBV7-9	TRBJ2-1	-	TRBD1	TGTGCCAGCAGCTTGGGACAGTCTGACAATGAGCAGTTCTTC	CASSLGQSDNEQFF
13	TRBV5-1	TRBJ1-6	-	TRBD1	TGCGCCAGCAGCACACAGGGGAATTCACCCCTCCACTTT	CASSTQGNSPLHF
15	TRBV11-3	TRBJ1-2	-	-	TGTGCCAGCAGCTTTGGCGACAGACCAAACTATGGCTACACCTTC	CASSFGDRPNYGYTF
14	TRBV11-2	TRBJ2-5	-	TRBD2	TGTGCCAGCAGCATACTAGCGGGCGGGGAGACCCAGTACTTC	CASSILAGGETQYF
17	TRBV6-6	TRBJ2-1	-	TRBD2	TGTGCCAGCAGTCCCCGGACTAGCGGGAACTCGGCCAATGAGCAGTTCTTC	CASSPRTSGNSANEQFF
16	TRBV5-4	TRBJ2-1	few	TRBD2	TGTGCCAGCAGCTTGGAAACAGCGGGGGTCTACAATGAGCAGTTCTTC	CASSLETAGVYNEQFF
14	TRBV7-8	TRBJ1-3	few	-	TGTGCCAGCAGCTTAGGGCTCTCTGGAAACACCATATATTTT	CASSLGLSGNTIYF
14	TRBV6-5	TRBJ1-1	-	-	TGTGCCAGCAGCAAGACAGGTCTGGGCACTGAAGCTTTCTTT	CASSKTGLGTEAFF
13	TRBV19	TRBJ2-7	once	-	TGTGCCAGTAGTCACAGGCCTTTCGACGAGCAGTACTTC	CASSHRPFDEQYF
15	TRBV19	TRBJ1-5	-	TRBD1	TGTGCCAGTAGACCAGGGGGCGCGAGCAATCAGCCCCAGCATTTT	CASRPGGASNQPQHF
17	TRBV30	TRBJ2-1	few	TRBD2	TGTGCCTGGAGTGTGAAAAAAGGGACTAGCGGGAGCAATGAGCAGTTCTTC	CAWSVKKGTSGSNEQFF
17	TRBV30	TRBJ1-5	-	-	TGTGCCTGGAGTGTCTCTAGGGCAGGGAAAAGCAATCAGCCCCAGCATTTT	CAWSVSRAGKSNQPQHF